This T cell receptor (beta chain) was recorded in a study of blood T cells in healthy people across ages. General study points: One million T cells yielded diversity estimates that were considered underestimates. In older individuals, TCR beta diversity per million T cells was lower, falling roughly linearly with age.

Together with a sample-barcoded 5' primer, a J-beta primer mix was included in a second PCR lasting roughly 6 to 12 cycles. TCRdb re-analysed the 5' RACE reads in MiXCR, keeping a single row per CDR3 protein. The sample contains some 1,800,000 distinct CDR3 sequences, approximately 39% of which appear only once. Russia was home to the donors, healthy Caucasian individuals aged roughly 6 to 95. Roughly 10 milliliters was the volume of peripheral blood drawn from each donor. This clonotype turned up a few times. Antigen unknown. Losses at the gene ends were 4 bases for V and 4 bases for J; bases not matched to a gene: 13. CDR3 length equals 16 residues. Germline values: CDR1 SGHRS, CDR2 YFSETQ.

The source material was blood. The sequence derives from a human donor in good health. This rearrangement joins TRBV5-1 to TRBJ1-2, with 7 bases matching TRBD1. In nucleotides, the CDR3 is TGCGCCAGCAGCCTCAATCCGGGACAGCAGCGCTATGGCTACACCTTC. Translated: CASSLNPGQQRYGYTF. Full variable domain (outside the CDR3, taken from reference TRBV5-1 and TRBJ1-2): KAGVTQTPRYLIKTRGQQVTLSCSPISGHRSVSWYQQTPGQGLQFLFEYFSETQRNKGNFPGRFSGRQFSNSRSEMNVSTLELGDSALYLCASSLNPGQQRYGYTFGSGTRLTVV.